A single sample gave rise to the 12 T cell receptor beta chains below, sequenced in a study of response to subunit inactivated influenza vaccine. Using its own MiXCR run on the RT-PCR reads, TCRdb lists one record per CDR3 protein. The profile covers more than 600,000 distinct CDR3 sequences, with under 20% appearing a single time and around 9.9% taken by the ten largest. The sequenced sample was PBMCs from blood, obtained roughly 5 days after vaccination. Receptor source: a man aged 45 to 65 who received an inactivated influenza vaccine.

V is TRBV11-2 and J is TRBJ1-2; TRBD1 matches at 8 bases. The germline CDR1 and CDR2 sequences are SGHAT and FQNNGV. V trimming: 9 bases; J trimming: 4 bases; junction bases outside the gene matches: 10. The CDR3 has 14 residues. Here the CDR3 DNA reads TGTGCCAGTACCCCTGGACAGGGAGGCTATGGCTACACCTTC. Its protein is CASTPGQGGYGYTF.

This chain links TRBV28 with TRBJ2-7; no definite D call. This CDR3 is 12 amino acids long. V was trimmed by 7 bases and J by 3 bases, leaving 10 bases between them. Germline V CDR1 and CDR2: MDHEN, SYDVKM. Here the CDR3 reads CASNLPHYEQYF. The DNA for the CDR3 is TGTGCCAGCAACCTCCCTCACTACGAGCAGTACTTC.

This clonotype was recorded at least ten times. The chain uses TRBV12-3 or TRBV12-4 and TRBJ2-1; 10 bases fit TRBD2. V shed 4 bases, J shed 5 bases, and the junction held 8 bases outside the gene matches. The CDR3 contains 16 residues. The CDR3 sequence: CASSSSLAGADNEQFF. DNA of the CDR3: TGTGCCAGCAGTTCCTCGCTAGCGGGGGCCGACAATGAGCAGTTCTTC.

The chain recombines TRBV20-1 with TRBJ1-6, with D perhaps TRBD1 (5 bases). Looked up from germline, CDR1 is DFQATT and CDR2 is SNEGSKA (reference sequence). The CDR3 totals 14 residues. V lost 6 bases and J lost 8, with 17 bases in between. The CDR3 bases are TGCAGTGCCACCTCCGGGGGTACAGATTCACCCCTCCACTTT. It codes for CSATSGGTDSPLHF.

The chain carries TRBV18 and TRBJ1-5; 9 bases align to TRBD1. Matching the DNA end better, TRBJ2-3 makes the J call doubtful. Germline loops: CDR1 KGHSH, CDR2 LQKENI. This CDR3 is built from 13 residues. The CDR3 DNA sequence: TGTGCCAGCTCAAGGGACAGGGAACAGCCCCAGTATTTT. This translates into CASSRDREQPQYF.

About this clonotype: A junction end diverges from the germline sequence, so it may reflect a read error. The CDR3 reads CASTQKGTSAF. CDR3 DNA: TGTGCCAGCACCCAAAAGGGGACAAGCGCTTTC. The chain joins TRBV2 to TRBJ2-7; possibly TRBD1 for D (6 bases). Germline assignment: CDR1 SNHLY and CDR2 FYNNEI. The CDR3 is 11 residues long.

This chain connects TRBV24-1 to TRBJ2-1; 11 nucleotides align to TRBD2. The CDR3 has 15 residues. The J segment lost 10 bases and the V segment lost 5 bases, leaving 9 bases of the junction unmatched. Germline V lookup: CDR1 KGHDR, CDR2 SFDVKD. CDR3 sequence (DNA): TGTGCCACCAGTGTTACTAGCGGGAGCTGGGGGGAGCAGTTCTTC. Its translation is CATSVTSGSWGEQFF.

The J gene is TRBJ2-6, the V gene TRBV6-1; maybe TRBD1 (5 bases). The CDR3 is 19 residues long. The germline V gene encodes CDR1 MNHNS and CDR2 SASEGT. Trimming removed 7 bases from V and 2 bases from J, with 24 bases in between. The DNA of the CDR3 is TGTGCCAGCAAACAGTCCGCCAGGGTCCTCTTTCCTGGGGCCAACGTCCTGACTTTC. This codes for CASKQSARVLFPGANVLTF.

The chain couples TRBV20-1 to TRBJ2-7, with a weak D call TRBD2 (6 bases). Germline CDR1 DFQATT, CDR2 SNEGSKA (reference sequence). This CDR3 region has 14 residues. V dropped 6 bases and J dropped 5 bases, with 20 bases sitting between them. Here the CDR3 DNA reads TGCAGTGCCCACCGGAGGAGGGGCAGCGACGAGCAGTACTTC. This codes for CSAHRRRGSDEQYF.

The rearrangement links TRBV30 to TRBJ1-1; D is uncertain. The CDR3 contains 14 residues. CDR1 GTSNPN and CDR2 SVGIG come from the germline V gene (reference sequence). V gave up 0 bases and J gave up 0 bases, with 8 bases separating them. CDR3 DNA: TGTGCCTGGAGTGTACCCGGAGTGAACACTGAAGCTTTCTTT. Translated: CAWSVPGVNTEAFF.

A few counts support this clonotype. The V gene is TRBV5-6, the J gene TRBJ2-1; D is possibly TRBD1 (6 bases). In germline, CDR1 is SGHDT, CDR2 YYEEEE. This CDR3 comprises 14 residues. V was cut by 6 bases and J by 2 bases, with 12 bases left in between. CDR3 in amino acids: CASTFKGAYNEQFF. CDR3 DNA: TGTGCCAGCACCTTTAAGGGGGCCTACAATGAGCAGTTCTTC.

The count of this clonotype is one. The chain has TRBV5-5 and TRBJ1-2; tentative D call: TRBD1 (5 bases). CDR1 SGHKS and CDR2 YYEKEE come from the germline V gene (reference sequence). The V gene lost 4 bases and the J gene lost 7 bases, with 17 bases spanning the gap. The length of the CDR3 is 14 residues. CDR3 in amino acids: CASSPGTALSGYTF. The CDR3 DNA follows: TGTGCCAGCAGCCCCGGGACGGCTCTTAGTGGCTACACCTTC.